Listed here are 28 T cell receptor beta chains from one sample, sequenced in a study of siplizumab effects on memory and regulatory T cells. Produced via immunoSEQ multiplex PCR; TCRdb's table is partial and in-frame only. The table lists over 90,000 clones, about 90% of them singletons. The source material was CD4+ T cells sorted from blood. These receptors came from a human donor in good health.

The V gene is TRBV5-1, the J gene TRBJ2-1; D is undetermined. Germline loops: CDR1 SGHRS, CDR2 YFSETQ. The CDR3 has 14 residues. V was clipped by 0 bases and J by 4 bases, with 8 bases between them. The CDR3 spells CASSLVVRYNEQFF. The CDR3 DNA reads as TGCGCCAGCAGCTTGGTCGTCAGATACAATGAGCAGTTCTTC.

This rearrangement joins TRBV7-2 to TRBJ2-7; D might be TRBD1 or TRBD2, each matching 6 bases. CDR3 length equals 16 residues. V lost 7 bases and J lost 2, with 21 bases in between. CDR1 SGHTA and CDR2 FQGNSA come from the germline V gene. DNA of the CDR3: TGTGCCAGCAACCTCCCGGGTAACCGGGGGCCCTACGAGCAGTACTTC. It translates to CASNLPGNRGPYEQYF.

This sequence joins TRBV16 and TRBJ2-2, with D hard to call. Germline CDR1 is KGHSY and CDR2 is FQNENV. CDR3 length equals 13 residues. V lost 4 bases, J lost 3 bases, and 6 bases lay in between. The CDR3 protein is CASSRRDTGELFF. As DNA, the CDR3 is TGTGCCAGCAGCCGTCGTGACACCGGGGAGCTGTTTTTT.

The chain uses TRBV7-9 and TRBJ1-2; the match to TRBD1 covers 7 bases. The germline V gene has CDR1 SEHNR and CDR2 FQNEAQ (reference sequence). Trimming removed 5 bases from V and 3 bases from J; junction bases left unmatched: 6. The CDR3 extends over 14 amino acids. Written as DNA, the CDR3 is TGTGCCAGCAGCAGTGACAGGGATCACTATGGCTACACCTTC. As protein: CASSSDRDHYGYTF.

The chain has TRBV5-1 and TRBJ2-1, with D possibly being TRBD1 or TRBD2 (7 bases each). The germline gives CDR1 SGHRS, CDR2 YFSETQ. V shed 7 bases and J shed 0 bases, with 20 bases lying between them. This CDR3 contains 17 residues. DNA of the CDR3: TGCGCCAGCTCAGGGGGGGCAGGAGGAAACTCCTACAATGAGCAGTTCTTC. Protein sequence: CASSGGAGGNSYNEQFF.

The chain has TRBV28 and TRBJ1-4, with D tentatively TRBD1 (5 bases). V was shortened by 3 bases and J by 10 bases, with 18 bases between the two germline ends. The CDR3 is 15 residues long. Germline lookup yields CDR1 MDHEN and CDR2 SYDVKM. In DNA, the CDR3 is TGTGCCAGCAGTTTTGGCGTAGGCAGGGAACGAAAACTGTTTTTT. Residues: CASSFGVGRERKLFF.

V gene TRBV7-2 combines with J gene TRBJ2-1; perhaps TRBD2 as D (6 bases). In germline, CDR1 is SGHTA, CDR2 FQGNSA. V was trimmed by 2 bases and J by 4 bases, leaving 12 bases between them. The CDR3 is 15 residues long. The chain's CDR3 is CASSLTGTLYNEQFF. CDR3 sequence (DNA): TGTGCCAGCAGCTTAACCGGGACTTTGTACAATGAGCAGTTCTTC.

The chain recombines TRBV19 with TRBJ1-5, with D perhaps TRBD1 (5 bases). Deletions cut 5 bases from V and 3 bases from J, with 11 bases between. CDR3 length: 14 amino acids. The germline gives CDR1 LNHDA, CDR2 SQIVND (reference sequence). The CDR3 coding sequence is TGTGCCAGTAGTTGGCAGGGCTACAATCAGCCCCAGCATTTT. This codes for CASSWQGYNQPQHF.

The chain combines TRBV27 with TRBJ2-5, with 8 bases that match TRBD2. The trim removed 0 bases at V and 3 bases at J, leaving 12 bases unmatched. Germline V gene data show CDR1 as MNHEY and CDR2 as SMNVEV (reference sequence). The CDR3 consists of 18 residues. The CDR3 loop reads CASSLSFFGTRGKETQYF. The CDR3 DNA follows: TGTGCCAGCAGTTTATCTTTCTTCGGGACTAGGGGAAAAGAGACCCAGTACTTC.

V gene TRBV11-3 combines with J gene TRBJ2-3, with TRBD1 matching over 8 bases. V dropped 5 bases and J dropped 4; count of bases not matched to a gene: 5. Germline values: CDR1 SGHNT, CDR2 YENEEA. CDR3 length: 14 amino acids. The CDR3 DNA sequence: TGTGCCAGCAGCCAGGGGGCTCGCCCAGATACGCAGTATTTT. Protein product: CASSQGARPDTQYF.

This clone has only a few counts. The V and J genes are TRBV19 and TRBJ1-2, with D tentatively TRBD1 (5 bases). CDR1 is LNHDA and CDR2 is SQIVND in the germline V gene (reference sequence). The length of the CDR3 is 10 residues. The CDR3 region is CPGRTYGYTF. The CDR3, as DNA: TGTCCGGGACGGACATATGGCTACACCTTC.

The chain recombines TRBV19 with TRBJ1-5; no definite D call. The germline V gene has CDR1 LNHDA and CDR2 SQIVND (reference sequence). The CDR3 spans 14 residues. The germline V and J ends were trimmed by 5 bases and 6 bases, with 14 bases remaining between them. CDR3 bases: TGTGCCAGTAGTGAGGTAAGGCGGAGTCAGCCCCAGCATTTT. This sequence encodes CASSEVRRSQPQHF.

The J gene is TRBJ2-3, the V gene TRBV19; 7 nucleotides match TRBD2. CDR3 length: 13 amino acids. The junction had 13 bases not matched to a gene; V was cut back by 8 bases and J by 11 bases. Germline CDR1 is LNHDA and CDR2 is SQIVND (reference sequence). CDR3 sequence (DNA): TGTGCCAGTGGGGAGAAGGGAGGGGTCCTGCAGTATTTT. Amino acid sequence: CASGEKGGVLQYF.

The rearrangement uses TRBV28 and TRBJ2-5; D is unresolved. The closer fit of TRBJ2-7 to the DNA end suggests the J call may be wrong. Germline V gene sequence: CDR1 MDHEN, CDR2 SYDVKM. The CDR3 covers 12 residues. The CDR3 sequence: CASSRGPYEQYF. The CDR3, as DNA: TGTGCCAGCAGCCGAGGACCCTACGAGCAGTACTTC.

V and J are TRBV5-1 and TRBJ1-2, with D unresolved. V lost 4 bases, J lost 3 bases, and 13 bases lay in between. This CDR3 is 14 amino acids long. Germline V gene sequence: CDR1 SGHRS, CDR2 YFSETQ. CDR3 DNA: TGCGCCAGCAGCCCCGACGCAGCCCACTATGGCTACACCTTC. Its protein product is CASSPDAAHYGYTF.

The J gene is TRBJ2-7, the V gene TRBV15; no firm D call. V lost 0 bases to trimming and J lost 3 bases, with 3 bases between them. The CDR3 consists of 12 residues. Germline V lookup: CDR1 LNHNV, CDR2 YYDKDF (reference sequence). The DNA of the CDR3 is TGTGCCACCAGCAGAGATAGCTACGAGCAGTACTTC. Its translation is CATSRDSYEQYF.

The V gene is TRBV7-8, the J gene TRBJ2-7; no definite D call. Germline V gives CDR1 SGHVS, CDR2 FQNEAQ. V lost 1 base, J lost 2 bases, and 9 bases lay in between. The CDR3 is 14 residues long. The CDR3 nucleotides are TGTGCCAGCAGCTTAGAGGCAGGCCCCTACGAGCAGTACTTC. This gives the protein CASSLEAGPYEQYF.

The chain carries TRBV28 and TRBJ2-2; either TRBD1 or TRBD2 may fit D (5 bases each). Trimming removed 6 bases from V and 6 bases from J, with 20 bases in between. The V gene's germline CDR1 is MDHEN and CDR2 SYDVKM. The CDR3 extends over 16 amino acids. CDR3 in DNA: TGTGCCAGCAGCCCCGCCGGGGACCTAAAGTCCGGGGAGCTGTTTTTT. Translated, it gives CASSPAGDLKSGELFF.

The chain uses TRBV5-4 and TRBJ1-1; 7 nucleotides agree with TRBD1. The CDR3 totals 13 residues. After removal of 6 bases from V and 0 bases from J, the junction contained 2 bases not matched to a gene. Germline loops: CDR1 SGHNT, CDR2 YYREEE (reference sequence). The CDR3 is CASMGQLNTEAFF. In DNA form, the CDR3 reads TGTGCCAGCATGGGACAGCTGAACACTGAAGCTTTCTTT.

This rearrangement joins TRBV6-1 to TRBJ2-3; TRBD2 matches 7 bases. This CDR3 has 13 amino acids. Losses at the gene ends were 8 bases for V and 9 bases for J; bases not matched to a gene: 11. Germline loops: CDR1 MNHNS, CDR2 SASEGT. CDR3 sequence (DNA): TGTGCCAGCGGGGAGGGCCGAGTTGGAACGCAGTATTTT. Its translation is CASGEGRVGTQYF.

The rearrangement links TRBV30 to TRBJ2-2; D is possibly TRBD2 (5 bases). From germline, CDR1 is GTSNPN and CDR2 SVGIG (reference sequence). The CDR3 is made up of 14 amino acids. With 2 bases removed from V and 1 base from J, the gap between germline ends came to 8 bases. DNA of the CDR3: TGTGCCTGGAGTATAAGCGGGAACACCGGGGAGCTGTTTTTT. It specifies CAWSISGNTGELFF.

This sequence joins TRBV11-1 and TRBJ1-1, with unresolved D. Germline V gene data show CDR1 as SGHAT and CDR2 as FQDESV (reference sequence). This CDR3 comprises 13 residues. V lost 5 bases and J lost 1, with 8 bases in between. DNA for the CDR3: TGTGCCAGCAGCCTCGAGTCGAACACTGAAGCTTTCTTT. It yields the protein CASSLESNTEAFF.

The chain is built from TRBV5-1 and TRBJ1-5; D gene uncertain. Germline V gives CDR1 SGHRS, CDR2 YFSETQ. The ends were cut back, 2 bases at V and 4 bases at J, with 13 bases in the middle. The CDR3 runs 15 residues. The CDR3 DNA reads TGCGCCAGCAGCTTCGATGGGTACGGGAATCAGCCCCAGCATTTT. Its translation is CASSFDGYGNQPQHF.

This clone appeared a single time. The rearrangement uses TRBV11-3 and TRBJ2-2; D may be TRBD1 (6 bases). Germline V gene lookup returns CDR1 SGHNT and CDR2 YENEEA. The V and J ends lost 4 bases and 1 base respectively, with 16 bases between them. The CDR3 is 17 amino acids. The CDR3 region has the DNA TGTGCCAGCAGCTCCCGAACAAAGACAGGGAACACCGGGGAGCTGTTTTTT. As protein: CASSSRTKTGNTGELFF.

The chain joins TRBV2 to TRBJ1-1; D is possibly TRBD1 (6 bases). Between the trimmed V and J ends, which lost 7 bases and 1 base, there was a span of 10 bases. The CDR3 totals 13 residues. Per germline, CDR1 SNHLY and CDR2 FYNNEI. CDR3 sequence (DNA): TGTGCCAGCAAATTGGACAGGAACACTGAAGCTTTCTTT. Translated, it gives CASKLDRNTEAFF.

The chain combines TRBV6-5 with TRBJ2-4; D call uncertain. The CDR3 spans 11 residues. V was cut by 5 bases and J by 4 bases, with 3 bases left in between. Germline CDR1 and CDR2: MNHEY and SVGAGI. The CDR3, as DNA: TGTGCCAGCAGTGATAAAAACATTCAGTACTTC. This translates into CASSDKNIQYF.

J is TRBJ2-3 and V is TRBV7-3, with D perhaps matching TRBD1 (6 bases). This CDR3 has 14 residues. V dropped 2 bases and J dropped 6 bases, with 12 bases sitting between them. Germline V CDR1 and CDR2: SGHTA, FQGTGA. This CDR3 reads CASSLYRASDTQYF. The CDR3 DNA sequence: TGTGCCAGCAGCTTATACAGGGCATCCGATACGCAGTATTTT.

The table lists this clone with a count of one. The genes are TRBV18 and TRBJ2-7; D perhaps matches TRBD2 (6 bases). Trimming cost V 3 bases and J 3 bases, with 9 bases left between them. The CDR3 totals 13 residues. The germline V gene has CDR1 KGHSH and CDR2 LQKENI. The CDR3 DNA follows: TGTGCCAGCTCACCTAGCGGAAACTACGAGCAGTACTTC. It encodes CASSPSGNYEQYF. Based on the CDR3 plus reference TRBV18 and TRBJ2-7, the full variable domain is NAGVMQNPRHLVRRRGQEARLRCSPMKGHSHVYWYRQLPEEGLKFMVYLQKENIIDESGMPKERFSAEFPKEGPSILRIQQVVRGDSAAYFCASSPSGNYEQYFGPGTRLTVT.